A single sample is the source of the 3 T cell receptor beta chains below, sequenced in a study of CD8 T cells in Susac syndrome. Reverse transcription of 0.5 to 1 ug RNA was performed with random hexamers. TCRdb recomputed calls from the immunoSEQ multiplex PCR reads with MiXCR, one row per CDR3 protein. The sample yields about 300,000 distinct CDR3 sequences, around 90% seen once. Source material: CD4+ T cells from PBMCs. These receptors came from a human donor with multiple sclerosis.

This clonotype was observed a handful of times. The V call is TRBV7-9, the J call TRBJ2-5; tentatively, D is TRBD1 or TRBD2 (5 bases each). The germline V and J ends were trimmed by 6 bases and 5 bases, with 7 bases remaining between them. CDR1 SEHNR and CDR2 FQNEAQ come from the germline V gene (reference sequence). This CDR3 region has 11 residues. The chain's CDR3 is CASSWGETQYF. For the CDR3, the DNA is TGTGCCAGCAGTTGGGGGGAGACCCAGTACTTC.

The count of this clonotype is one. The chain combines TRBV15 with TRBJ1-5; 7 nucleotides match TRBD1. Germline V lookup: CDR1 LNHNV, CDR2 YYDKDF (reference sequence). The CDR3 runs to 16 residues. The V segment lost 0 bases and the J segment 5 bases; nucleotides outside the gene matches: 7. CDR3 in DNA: TGTGCCACCAGCAGAGATCGCACAGGGGTACATCAGCCCCAGCATTTT. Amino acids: CATSRDRTGVHQPQHF.

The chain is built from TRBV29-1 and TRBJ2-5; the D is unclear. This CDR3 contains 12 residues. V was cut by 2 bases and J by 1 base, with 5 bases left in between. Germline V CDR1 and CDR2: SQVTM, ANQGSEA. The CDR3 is CSVENSQETQYF. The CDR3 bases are TGCAGCGTTGAAAACAGCCAAGAGACCCAGTACTTC.